This is a list of T cell receptor beta chains from one sample in a study of cytomegalovirus exposure and HLA in healthy donors. Profiled with immunoSEQ multiplex PCR; TCRdb holds only in-frame clones, not every one. There are 45,000 to 60,000 clones in the sample; approximately 70% occur only once, and roughly 6.3% lies in the top ten. The sample was PBMCs. These receptors originate from a man between 25 and 39 years old in good health and CMV-seronegative. Each CDR3 is given with its conserved first and last residue. The D gene is left open where the match is weak. Part of the rows lack a size; the others show once, few, many or a class for expanded clones.

V	J	size	D	CDR3	DNA
TRBV11-2	TRBJ1-3	NA	TRBD1	CASSLGSDRPGNTIYF	TGTGCCAGCAGCTTAGGTTCGGACAGGCCTGGAAACACCATATATTTT
TRBV18	TRBJ2-7	NA	TRBD1	CASSPGGQGYEQYF	TGTGCCAGCTCACCAGGGGGACAGGGCTACGAGCAGTACTTC
TRBV2	TRBJ1-2	NA	NA	CASSDWLVEGGYTF	TGTGCCAGCAGTGATTGGTTAGTTGAGGGAGGCTACACCTTC
TRBV4-2	TRBJ1-5	once	NA	CASSPEPNSNQPQHF	TGTGCCAGCAGCCCCGAACCTAATAGCAATCAGCCCCAGCATTTT
TRBV5-1	TRBJ1-1	NA	NA	CASSLAGHPNTEAFF	TGCGCCAGCAGCTTGGCAGGACACCCGAACACTGAAGCTTTCTTT
TRBV5-1	TRBJ2-1	NA	TRBD1	CASSGDRGLSYNEQFF	TGCGCCAGCAGCGGGGACAGGGGACTTTCATACAATGAGCAGTTCTTC
TRBV4-1	TRBJ1-5	NA	TRBD1	CASSQADRGGQPQHF	TGCGCCAGCAGCCAAGCGGACAGGGGTGGTCAGCCCCAGCATTTT
TRBV27	TRBJ2-1	NA	TRBD1	CASSQVQGPGGEQFF	TGTGCCAGCAGCCAAGTACAGGGACCAGGGGGTGAGCAGTTCTTC
TRBV4-1	TRBJ2-7	NA	NA	CASSHGVAYEQYF	TGCGCCAGCAGCCACGGGGTGGCCTACGAGCAGTACTTC
TRBV6-5	TRBJ2-5	NA	TRBD1	CASSNRGPETQYF	TGTGCCAGTTCCAACAGGGGGCCAGAGACCCAGTACTTC
TRBV4-1	TRBJ1-5	NA	NA	CASSQAGGGQPQHF	TGCGCCAGCAGCCAAGCTGGGGGGGGGCAGCCCCAGCATTTT
TRBV5-8	TRBJ2-4	NA	NA	CANPRGLAKNIQYF	TGTGCCAACCCCAGGGGTTTAGCCAAAAACATTCAGTACTTC
TRBV5-1	TRBJ1-2	few	TRBD1	CASSSGQGLGYTF	TGCGCCAGCAGCTCGGGACAGGGACTAGGCTACACCTTC
TRBV4-2	TRBJ1-4	NA	NA	CASSQGGGGEKLFF	TGTGCCAGCAGCCAAGGGGGAGGCGGTGAAAAACTGTTTTTT
TRBV30	TRBJ2-7	few	TRBD1	CAWSGGQGSDEQYF	TGTGCCTGGAGTGGGGGACAGGGATCGGACGAGCAGTACTTC
TRBV4-2	TRBJ2-1	NA	NA	CASSQEAGSSYNEQFF	TGTGCCAGCAGCCAAGAGGCAGGTAGCTCCTACAATGAGCAGTTCTTC
TRBV5-8	TRBJ1-1	NA	TRBD1	CASRRDSLLNTEAFF	TGTGCCAGCAGACGGGACAGCCTCCTGAACACTGAAGCTTTCTTT